This T cell receptor beta chain originates from a study of CD8+ T cells in alopecia areata. Sequencing templates came from extracted RNA that was reverse transcribed into cDNA. Generated by immunoSEQ multiplex PCR, the TCRdb table keeps only in-frame clones and is missing some. The table records 90,000 to 120,000 clones, approximately 59% of them present only once. Germline CDR1 and CDR2: MNHEY and SVGAGI. With 2 bases removed from V and 2 bases from J, the gap between germline ends came to 16 bases. The length of the CDR3 is 16 residues. The TCR originated in a human donor in good health. The genes are TRBV6-5 and TRBJ2-7, with TRBD2 as a possible D gene (5 bases). The source material was CD8+ T cells sorted from blood. This CDR3 reads CASSYSNTGFTYEQYF. The DNA for the CDR3 is TGTGCCAGCAGTTACAGTAACACGGGGTTTACCTACGAGCAGTACTTC.